This T cell receptor (beta chain) was recorded in a study of T cells in Graves' hyperthyroidism and ophthalmopathy. Study details: Upon initial diagnosis and before any treatment, peripheral blood was collected.

Subjects aged 18 to 65 presented with newly diagnosed hyperthyroidism of less than 2 months' duration. This clonotype was observed at least ten times. Germline V CDR1 and CDR2: SGHVS, FQNEAQ. The CDR3 is 17 residues long. The V gene end was trimmed by 2 bases and the J gene end by 4 bases; junction bases not matched to a gene: 11. Amplification of TCR beta CDR3 regions was performed using RNA transcripts as template. The HTBI primer set was used in a first-round RT-PCR of the TCR CDR3. One entry per CDR3 protein results from TCRdb running MiXCR on the multiplex PCR reads. In the table there are some 720,000 distinct CDR3 sequences, about 16% of which are singletons.

The clonotype originates from a young man with Graves' hyperthyroidism. The gene calls are TRBV7-8 and TRBJ2-3; TRBD2 matches 8 bases. The material sequenced was blood. The CDR3 DNA sequence: TGTGCCAGCAGCTTAAAGGGCAGCGGGAGAAGGGCAGATACGCAGTATTTT. It is translated as CASSLKGSGRRADTQYF.